These 27 T cell receptor beta chains share one sample of origin, sequenced in a study of cytomegalovirus exposure and HLA in healthy donors. Primers: 60 Vbeta forward and 13 Jbeta reverse. Measured with immunoSEQ multiplex PCR; TCRdb has only the in-frame clones, and not every one. The sample lists about 120,000 clones; approximately 79% were seen once. Source material: PBMCs. These receptors were collected from a man between 25 and 39 years old in good health and CMV-seropositive.

In its sample, this clone was seen once. V and J are TRBV4-1 and TRBJ1-2, with a possible D match to TRBD1 (6 bases). The V gene's germline CDR1 is MGHRA and CDR2 YSYEKL. V was cut by 1 base and J by 1 base, with 22 bases left in between. The CDR3 is made up of 19 amino acids. CDR3 residues: CASSQAAGVGGAVNYGYTF. For the CDR3, the DNA is TGCGCCAGCAGCCAAGCGGCAGGGGTAGGTGGAGCCGTTAACTATGGCTACACCTTC.

This clone has just a few counts. The chain is built from TRBV2 and TRBJ1-2; D remains unclear. The V gene's germline CDR1 is SNHLY and CDR2 FYNNEI. V was cut by 6 bases and J by 2 bases, with 22 bases left in between. The CDR3 length is 17 residues. This CDR3 is CASSDHEQTRVNYGYTF. Written as DNA, the CDR3 is TGTGCCAGCAGCGATCATGAACAGACTAGAGTAAACTATGGCTACACCTTC. Together with reference TRBV2 and TRBJ1-2, the CDR3 gives the full variable domain: EPEVTQTPSHQVTQMGQEVILRCVPISNHLYFYWYRQILGQKVEFLVSFYNNEISEKSEIFDDQFSVERPDGSNFTLKIRSTKLEDSAMYFCASSDHEQTRVNYGYTFGSGTRLTVV.

CDR3 in DNA: TGCGCCAGCAGCTTGGCCATAACAGGGCGCGAGGGCTACACCTTC. Protein product: CASSLAITGREGYTF. The rearrangement links TRBV5-1 to TRBJ1-2, with D tentatively TRBD1 (6 bases). Per germline, CDR1 SGHRS and CDR2 YFSETQ. The CDR3 is 15 amino acids. Trimming took off 0 bases at V and 8 bases at J, with 17 bases between the two ends.

J is TRBJ2-1 and V is TRBV19; TRBD2 agrees at 7 bases. J gave up 7 bases and V 3 bases, and 6 bases lay outside the gene matches. CDR3 length equals 14 residues. Per germline, CDR1 LNHDA and CDR2 SQIVND (reference sequence). The CDR3 coding sequence is TGTGCCAGTAGTATGGGGGGGATTGTGAATGAGCAGTTCTTC. Translated: CASSMGGIVNEQFF.

The genes are TRBV19 and TRBJ2-5; tentatively, D is TRBD1 (6 bases). Germline CDR1 and CDR2: LNHDA and SQIVND (reference sequence). The germline V and J ends were trimmed by 6 bases and 6 bases, with 14 bases remaining between them. This CDR3 contains 13 residues. The CDR3 DNA reads as TGTGCCAGTAGCGCACAGGGCACAAAGACCCAGTACTTC. Residues: CASSAQGTKTQYF.

This chain links TRBV7-2 with TRBJ1-5; D gene uncertain. Trimming cost V 1 base and J 10 bases, with 8 bases left between them. The CDR3 is 12 amino acids. Germline values: CDR1 SGHTA, CDR2 FQGNSA. Here the CDR3 reads CASSLDRGPQHF. The DNA of the CDR3 is TGTGCCAGCAGCTTAGACCGCGGCCCCCAGCATTTT.

CDR3 sequence (DNA): TGTGCCAGCAGCTTTGCACAGGGAACCTCCTACAATGAGCAGTTCTTC. As protein: CASSFAQGTSYNEQFF. The gene calls are TRBV7-6 and TRBJ2-1; perhaps TRBD1 as D (6 bases). Germline CDR1 is SGHVS and CDR2 is FNYEAQ. This CDR3 is built from 16 residues. V was clipped by 3 bases and J by 0 bases, with 12 bases between them.

This clone was seen a handful of times. The chain combines TRBV10-3 with TRBJ1-3; 7 bases are shared with TRBD1. Germline loops: CDR1 ENHRY, CDR2 SYGVKD. J was trimmed by 0 bases and V by 11 bases; bases with no gene match: 7. The CDR3 totals 14 residues. CDR3 region: CALGDRVSGNTIYF. Here the CDR3 DNA reads TGTGCCTTGGGAGACAGGGTCTCTGGAAACACCATATATTTT.

In nucleotides, the CDR3 is TGTGCCAGCAGTTTAGGGCTTAGCAATCAGCCCCAGCATTTT. Protein: CASSLGLSNQPQHF. The rearrangement links TRBV27 to TRBJ1-5; unclear D gene. The CDR3 length is 14 residues. The V gene lost 2 bases and the J gene lost 0 bases, with 5 bases spanning the gap. Per the germline V gene, CDR1 is MNHEY and CDR2 is SMNVEV (reference sequence).

V and J are TRBV7-9 and TRBJ1-1; tentative D call: TRBD1 (5 bases). The CDR3 sequence is 13 residues long. Trimming shortened V by 6 bases and J by 10 bases, and 18 bases separated the two germline ends. Germline lookup yields CDR1 SEHNR and CDR2 FQNEAQ (reference sequence). Here the CDR3 DNA reads TGTGCCAGCAGTCAAGGGGCCGAAGGTGGAGCTTTCTTT. Translated: CASSQGAEGGAFF.

Here the CDR3 reads CASSERGLKAFF. In DNA, the CDR3 is TGTGCCAGCAGTGAACGCGGCCTAAAAGCTTTCTTT. The V gene is TRBV2, the J gene TRBJ1-1; no clear D. Trimming removed 2 bases at V and 9 bases at J, with 10 bases between. The CDR3 consists of 12 residues. The germline V gene has CDR1 SNHLY and CDR2 FYNNEI.

This clone was counted only a few times. The CDR3: CASSFGREAFF. CDR3 in DNA: TGTGCCAGCAGCTTCGGCAGGGAAGCTTTCTTT. The J gene is TRBJ1-1, the V gene TRBV5-4; no clear D gene. From germline, CDR1 is SGHNT and CDR2 YYREEE (reference sequence). Trimming took off 2 bases at V and 8 bases at J, with 7 bases between the two ends. The CDR3 loop spans 11 amino acids.

The chain uses TRBV4-2 and TRBJ1-2, with D perhaps TRBD1 (5 bases). Germline values: CDR1 LGHNA, CDR2 YNFKEQ. There are 15 residues in the CDR3. Between the trimmed V and J ends, which lost 0 bases and 4 bases, there was a span of 12 bases. CDR3 coding DNA: TGTGCCAGCAGCCAAGAAAGGGGAGGGAGCTATGGCTACACCTTC. Its translation: CASSQERGGSYGYTF.

J is TRBJ2-2 and V is TRBV5-8; D is perhaps TRBD2 (6 bases). Germline V lookup: CDR1 SGHTS, CDR2 YDEGEE. This CDR3 region has 15 residues. V lost 2 bases and J lost 4, with 12 bases in between. The CDR3 nucleotides read TGTGCCAGCAGCTTTCTGGCTAGCGCCACCGGGGAGCTGTTTTTT. Protein: CASSFLASATGELFF.

The chain combines TRBV4-3 with TRBJ1-6, with 7 bases that match TRBD1. V lost 1 base and J lost 8; bases outside the gene matches: 5. The CDR3 is 15 amino acids. Germline values: CDR1 LGHNA, CDR2 YSLEER. The CDR3 sequence: CASSQVVGGDSPLHF. CDR3 coding DNA: TGCGCCAGCAGCCAAGTAGTAGGGGGCGATTCACCCCTCCACTTT.

V usage is TRBV30 and J usage is TRBJ1-2; TRBD1 aligns across 8 bases. The J segment lost 8 bases and the V segment lost 1 base, leaving 3 bases of the junction unmatched. The CDR3 totals 12 residues. Germline V gene sequence: CDR1 GTSNPN, CDR2 SVGIG (reference sequence). CDR3 in amino acids: CAWSAGTGGYTF. DNA for the CDR3: TGTGCCTGGAGTGCCGGGACAGGAGGCTACACCTTC.

This chain connects TRBV6-1 to TRBJ2-7; D possibly corresponds to TRBD2 (7 bases). Trimming took off 2 bases at V and 2 bases at J, with 13 bases between the two ends. This CDR3 contains 15 residues. From germline, CDR1 is MNHNS and CDR2 SASEGT. The CDR3 DNA is TGTGCCAGCAGTGAAATCTCGGGGGGCACCTACGAGCAGTACTTC. It translates to CASSEISGGTYEQYF.

The V and J genes are TRBV2 and TRBJ2-3, with TRBD1 matching over 10 bases. The CDR3 extends over 14 amino acids. Germline V gene sequence: CDR1 SNHLY, CDR2 FYNNEI. The trim removed 8 bases at V and 2 bases at J, leaving 4 bases unmatched. CDR3 amino acids: CASGTGAATDTQYF. The CDR3 coding sequence is TGTGCCAGCGGGACAGGGGCGGCCACAGATACGCAGTATTTT.

This chain joins TRBV2 and TRBJ1-6; TRBD1 aligns across 9 bases. The CDR3 loop spans 16 amino acids. Trimming removed 6 bases from V and 2 bases from J; junction bases left unmatched: 5. Germline CDR1 SNHLY, CDR2 FYNNEI. CDR3 loop: CASRSDRGAYNSPLHF. For the CDR3, the DNA is TGTGCCAGCAGGTCAGACAGGGGGGCCTATAATTCACCCCTCCACTTT.

This clone was observed a handful of times. The chain employs TRBV6-5 and TRBJ1-6, with 9 bases matching TRBD1. Germline trimming cut 6 bases from V and 8 bases from J; bases unmatched to any gene: 8. Germline V gives CDR1 MNHEY, CDR2 SVGAGI. The CDR3 contains 15 residues. The CDR3 reads CASRIRDRAYSPLHF. The CDR3 nucleotides read TGTGCCAGCAGAATCCGGGACAGGGCTTATTCACCCCTCCACTTT.

This clone was counted between two and nine times. V is TRBV5-6 and J is TRBJ1-1, with D possibly matching TRBD1 (6 bases). CDR3 size: 14 residues. V was cut by 5 bases and J by 1 base, with 12 bases left in between. Germline lookup yields CDR1 SGHDT and CDR2 YYEEEE. The CDR3 nucleotides are TGTGCCAGCAGGCACAGGGAGAAGAACACTGAAGCTTTCTTT. It is translated as CASRHREKNTEAFF.

The gene calls are TRBV27 and TRBJ1-5, with a possible D match to TRBD1 (6 bases). The V gene's germline CDR1 is MNHEY and CDR2 SMNVEV (reference sequence). Trimming took off 5 bases at V and 5 bases at J, with 16 bases between the two ends. The CDR3 length is 15 residues. CDR3 sequence: CASSPRTGLHQPQHF. The CDR3 DNA is TGTGCCAGCAGTCCCCGCACAGGGCTACATCAGCCCCAGCATTTT.

The chain couples TRBV4-1 to TRBJ1-2; no reliable D call. CDR1 and CDR2 from the germline V gene are MGHRA and YSYEKL. Trimming took off 3 bases at V and 4 bases at J, with 18 bases between the two ends. CDR3 size: 16 residues. CDR3 bases: TGCGCCAGCAGCCAGCGTGGGCTGGGTCAAGGCTATGGCTACACCTTC. Encoded protein: CASSQRGLGQGYGYTF.

The rearrangement links TRBV30 to TRBJ2-1, with a tentative D call TRBD2 (7 bases). There are 16 residues in the CDR3. V shed 0 bases and J shed 2 bases, with 14 bases lying between them. CDR1 and CDR2 (germline): GTSNPN, SVGIG (reference sequence). In DNA, the CDR3 is TGTGCCTGGAGTGTACCTGAGGGGGGGCCCTACAATGAGCAGTTCTTC. Translated, it gives CAWSVPEGGPYNEQFF.

The V gene is TRBV10-1, the J gene TRBJ2-5; 14 positions agree with TRBD2. Germline-derived CDR1 and CDR2 are WNHNN and SYGVQD (reference sequence). This CDR3 comprises 18 residues. Germline trimming cut 3 bases from V and 1 base from J; bases unmatched to any gene: 7. The CDR3 here is CASSDPTSGGVFQETQYF. CDR3 nucleotide sequence: TGCGCCAGCAGTGATCCGACTAGCGGGGGGGTATTCCAAGAGACCCAGTACTTC.

The chain recombines TRBV19 with TRBJ2-2, with 7 bases matching TRBD2. Germline CDR1 and CDR2: LNHDA and SQIVND (reference sequence). V gave up 8 bases and J gave up 1 base; unmatched junction bases: 7. The CDR3 loop spans 15 amino acids. The CDR3 is CASWREGLNTGELFF. The CDR3 nucleotides read TGTGCCAGTTGGAGGGAGGGACTGAACACCGGGGAGCTGTTTTTT.

This clone has a handful of counts. The rearrangement uses TRBV5-4 and TRBJ2-5; D gene uncertain. In germline, CDR1 is SGHNT, CDR2 YYREEE (reference sequence). The CDR3 contains 14 residues. V lost 0 bases to trimming and J lost 4 bases, with 10 bases between them. CDR3 protein: CASSLADGAETQYF. CDR3 nucleotide sequence: TGTGCCAGCAGCTTGGCCGATGGAGCAGAGACCCAGTACTTC.